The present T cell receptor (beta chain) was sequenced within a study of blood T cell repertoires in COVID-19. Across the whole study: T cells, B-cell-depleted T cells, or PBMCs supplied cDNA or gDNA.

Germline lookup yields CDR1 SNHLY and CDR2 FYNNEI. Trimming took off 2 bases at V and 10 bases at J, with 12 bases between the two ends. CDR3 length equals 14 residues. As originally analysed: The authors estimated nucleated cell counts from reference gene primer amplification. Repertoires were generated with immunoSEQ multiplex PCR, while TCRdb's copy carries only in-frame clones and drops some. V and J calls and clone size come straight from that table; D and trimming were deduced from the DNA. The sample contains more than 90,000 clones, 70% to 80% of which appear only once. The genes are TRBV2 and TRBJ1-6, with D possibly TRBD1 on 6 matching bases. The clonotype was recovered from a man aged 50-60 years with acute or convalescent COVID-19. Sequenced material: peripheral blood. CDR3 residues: CASSETGSGSPLHF. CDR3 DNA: TGTGCCAGCAGTGAAACAGGGTCAGGATCACCCCTCCACTTT. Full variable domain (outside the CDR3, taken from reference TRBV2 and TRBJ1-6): EPEVTQTPSHQVTQMGQEVILRCVPISNHLYFYWYRQILGQKVEFLVSFYNNEISEKSEIFDDQFSVERPDGSNFTLKIRSTKLEDSAMYFCASSETGSGSPLHFGNGTRLTVT.